The clone carrying this T cell receptor beta chain appeared a few times. V was trimmed by 2 bases and J by 4 bases, leaving 19 bases between them. Germline V gives CDR1 SGHKS, CDR2 YYEKEE (reference sequence). The CDR3 has 17 residues. This sample is part of a study of T-cell memory formation after mild COVID-19. Turning to the study itself: The study found TCR clusters largely donor specific.

TCRdb re-called the 5' RACE reads through MiXCR, storing one row per CDR3 protein. This table has approximately 300,000 distinct CDR3 sequences, roughly 15% appearing once. Sequenced sample: PBMCs or a T cell subset sorted from them (not recorded which). The chain combines TRBV5-5 with TRBJ1-3, with D perhaps TRBD1 (5 bases). The receptor's source is a young man who had mild COVID-19 (a few samples of this study predate the infection). Cell type and time point are not known. Here the CDR3 reads CASSLFLQGDGGNTIYF. CDR3 DNA: TGTGCCAGCAGCTTATTTCTCCAGGGAGATGGAGGAAACACCATATATTTT. The full variable domain, in which reference TRBV5-5 and TRBJ1-3 provide the parts outside the CDR3, is DAGVTQSPTHLIKTRGQQVTLRCSPISGHKSVSWYQQVLGQGPQFIFQYYEKEERGRGNFPDRFSARQFPNYSSELNVNALLLGDSALYLCASSLFLQGDGGNTIYFGEGSWLTVV.